The 32 T cell receptor beta chains below all came from one sample that was sequenced in a study of cytomegalovirus exposure and HLA in healthy donors. This PCR relied on a set of 60 Vbeta primers and 13 Jbeta primers. TCRdb keeps only in-frame clones here, not all; method: immunoSEQ multiplex PCR. Among fewer than 200,000 clones listed, approximately 76% were seen once. The sequenced sample was PBMCs. These receptors were taken from a man between 60 and 70 years old in good health and CMV-seronegative.

J is TRBJ1-2 and V is TRBV7-2; no clear D gene. The CDR3 covers 11 residues. Trimming shortened V by 4 bases and J by 8 bases, and 8 bases separated the two germline ends. CDR1 and CDR2 from the germline V gene are SGHTA and FQGNSA. This chain's CDR3 is CASSWSGGYTF. In DNA, the CDR3 is TGTGCCAGCAGCTGGTCGGGAGGCTACACCTTC. Based on the CDR3 plus reference TRBV7-2 and TRBJ1-2, the full variable domain is GAGVSQSPSNKVTEKGKDVELRCDPISGHTALYWYRQSLGQGLEFLIYFQGNSAPDKSGLPSDRFSAERTGGSVSTLTIQRTQQEDSAVYLCASSWSGGYTFGSGTRLTVV.

This clone appeared a single time. The chain uses TRBV29-1 and TRBJ1-2, with D unresolved. Germline loops: CDR1 SQVTM, CDR2 ANQGSEA. This CDR3 spans 14 amino acids. V shed 2 bases and J shed 8 bases, with 18 bases lying between them. CDR3 sequence reads: CSVELPGAGRGYTF. DNA of the CDR3: TGCAGCGTTGAATTACCCGGTGCCGGGAGAGGCTACACCTTC.

In nucleotides, the CDR3 is TGTGCCAGTAGTGACGGGACAGGCTCGGTCGAGCAGTACTTC. Translated: CASSDGTGSVEQYF. The chain has TRBV19 and TRBJ2-5; 8 bases are a match to TRBD1. The J call is doubtful: the DNA matches TRBJ2-7 better. This CDR3 is 14 amino acids long. CDR1 and CDR2 (germline): LNHDA, SQIVND (reference sequence).

This chain connects TRBV28 to TRBJ2-5; D might be TRBD2 (7 bases). The length of the CDR3 is 16 residues. Per germline, CDR1 MDHEN and CDR2 SYDVKM. Trimming took off 7 bases at V and 5 bases at J, with 23 bases between the two ends. The CDR3 here is CASTPQGRGFFETQYF. DNA of the CDR3: TGTGCCAGCACTCCCCAGGGGAGGGGATTTTTTGAGACCCAGTACTTC.

The CDR3: CSVEGAYEQYF. The DNA of the CDR3 is TGCAGCGTTGAGGGAGCCTACGAGCAGTACTTC. The chain couples TRBV29-1 to TRBJ2-7, with D tentatively TRBD2 (5 bases). Deletions cut 3 bases from V and 2 bases from J, with 5 bases between. The CDR3 covers 11 residues. CDR1 SQVTM and CDR2 ANQGSEA come from the germline V gene.

The chain links TRBV29-1 to TRBJ2-7, with D perhaps TRBD1 (6 bases). The CDR3 totals 11 residues. The germline V gene encodes CDR1 SQVTM and CDR2 ANQGSEA. The CDR3 nucleotides read TGCAGGCCAGGGGCCCCCTACGAGCAGTACTTC. As protein: CRPGAPYEQYF.

DNA of the CDR3: TGTGCCAGCAGCTTGGCCCCAGGGGGTACATTTGGCTACACCTTC. Its protein is CASSLAPGGTFGYTF. The chain has TRBV5-8 and TRBJ1-2, with TRBD1 identical over 7 bases. V lost 0 bases, J lost 7 bases, and 9 bases stayed unmatched. The CDR3 totals 15 residues. The germline gives CDR1 SGHTS, CDR2 YDEGEE. The whole variable domain, remainder taken from reference TRBV5-8 and TRBJ1-2, is EAGVTQSPTHLIKTRGQQATLRCSPISGHTSVYWYQQALGLGLQFLLWYDEGEERNRGNFPPRFSGRQFPNYSSELNVNALELEDSALYLCASSLAPGGTFGYTFGSGTRLTVV.

The rearrangement uses TRBV5-4 and TRBJ2-1; tentatively, D is TRBD2 (6 bases). The CDR3 covers 16 residues. Trimming shortened V by 4 bases and J by 2 bases, and 16 bases separated the two germline ends. CDR1 SGHNT and CDR2 YYREEE come from the germline V gene (reference sequence). CDR3 protein: CASSRGWDSTYNEQFF. CDR3 nucleotide sequence: TGTGCCAGCAGCCGTGGATGGGACTCGACCTACAATGAGCAGTTCTTC.

The chain recombines TRBV19 with TRBJ1-2; TRBD1 might be the D (5 bases). The CDR3 contains 14 residues. Trimming pared 6 bases from V and 10 bases from J, leaving 21 bases between. The germline CDR1 and CDR2 sequences are LNHDA and SQIVND (reference sequence). This chain's CDR3 is CASRPPRDGADYTF. The CDR3 nucleotides are TGTGCCAGTAGGCCACCGCGGGACGGCGCGGACTACACCTTC.

The rearrangement uses TRBV7-9 and TRBJ2-5; D might be TRBD2 (6 bases). This CDR3 has 15 amino acids. V lost 4 bases, J lost 7 bases, and 19 bases lay in between. Looked up from germline, CDR1 is SEHNR and CDR2 is FQNEAQ (reference sequence). CDR3 protein: CASSSGLSVGGTQYF. The CDR3 nucleotides read TGTGCCAGCAGCTCCGGCCTCTCCGTGGGGGGGACCCAGTACTTC.

In this sample, this clone turned up a few times. The chain carries TRBV27 and TRBJ2-3, with D maybe TRBD1 (6 bases). V lost 1 base to trimming and J lost 3 bases, with 8 bases between them. CDR1 and CDR2 from the germline V gene are MNHEY and SMNVEV (reference sequence). The CDR3 is made up of 14 amino acids. CDR3 in amino acids: CASSLLQGTDTQYF. CDR3 nucleotides: TGTGCCAGCAGTTTATTACAGGGAACAGATACGCAGTATTTT.

V usage is TRBV28 and J usage is TRBJ2-5; 7 bases fit TRBD2. Germline V CDR1 and CDR2: MDHEN, SYDVKM. The CDR3 covers 14 residues. After removal of 7 bases from V and 9 bases from J, the junction contained 14 bases not matched to a gene. The CDR3 sequence is CASTGGTNRGAQYF. CDR3 bases: TGTGCCAGCACTGGTGGGACGAATCGGGGGGCCCAGTACTTC.

This chain connects TRBV7-2 to TRBJ2-7, with D maybe TRBD1 (5 bases). Germline CDR1 is SGHTA and CDR2 is FQGNSA. The CDR3 spans 13 residues. Trimming stripped 4 bases from V and 4 bases from J, with 11 bases between. CDR3 protein: CASSSRRGYEQYF. As DNA, the CDR3 is TGTGCCAGCAGCTCCCGAAGGGGTTACGAGCAGTACTTC.

V and J are TRBV20-1 and TRBJ2-7; D is unclear. Germline CDR1 is DFQATT and CDR2 is SNEGSKA (reference sequence). V lost 4 bases and J 0 bases, leaving 4 bases between the germline ends. This CDR3 is 11 amino acids long. CDR3: CSAISSYEQYF. CDR3 nucleotides: TGCAGTGCTATCAGCTCCTACGAGCAGTACTTC.

This clone came up a few times. Here the CDR3 DNA reads TGTGCCAGCACCCCTAGCTCCTATAATTCACCCCTCCACTTT. Its translation: CASTPSSYNSPLHF. The rearrangement links TRBV6-1 to TRBJ1-6; no definite D call. Germline lookup yields CDR1 MNHNS and CDR2 SASEGT. Trimming cost V 7 bases and J 0 bases, with 7 bases left between them. CDR3 size: 14 residues.

The chain combines TRBV2 with TRBJ2-5; 7 bases align to TRBD1. V shed 9 bases and J 2 bases; nucleotides not matched to a gene: 3. CDR3 length: 12 residues. Germline loops: CDR1 SNHLY, CDR2 FYNNEI. The CDR3 region is CASLGQQETQYF. DNA for the CDR3: TGTGCCAGTTTGGGACAGCAAGAGACCCAGTACTTC.

This clone has only a few counts. CDR3 sequence (DNA): TGTGCCAGCAGTTCGGTAGGGGGCGCCGGGCAGCCCCAGCATTTT. Translating gives CASSSVGGAGQPQHF. J is TRBJ1-5 and V is TRBV28, with TRBD1 identical over 7 bases. CDR1 MDHEN and CDR2 SYDVKM come from the germline V gene. The V gene end was trimmed by 4 bases and the J gene end by 7 bases; junction bases not matched to a gene: 10. The CDR3 length is 15 residues.

This chain connects TRBV4-1 to TRBJ1-3; D is undetermined. CDR3 length: 17 amino acids. Trimming took off 0 bases at V and 6 bases at J, with 18 bases between the two ends. The V gene's germline CDR1 is MGHRA and CDR2 YSYEKL. The CDR3 coding sequence is TGCGCCAGCAGCCAAGAGGTGAAGAACATCGTTCCAAACACCATATATTTT. Translating gives CASSQEVKNIVPNTIYF.

This clone was seen a single time. V and J are TRBV18 and TRBJ1-1, with D perhaps matching TRBD1 (5 bases). V was cut by 3 bases and J by 3 bases, with 8 bases left in between. CDR1 is KGHSH and CDR2 is LQKENI in the germline V gene. The CDR3 loop spans 13 amino acids. Here the CDR3 DNA reads TGTGCCAGCTCACCGCGCAGGGACACTGAAGCTTTCTTT. It codes for CASSPRRDTEAFF.

In regard to this clone: This specimen includes other DNA sequences encoding the same CDR3. The chain has TRBV10-1 and TRBJ2-7, with 11 nucleotides matching TRBD2. J lost 3 bases, V lost 3 bases, and 4 bases had no gene match. Germline loops: CDR1 WNHNN, CDR2 SYGVQD (reference sequence). The CDR3 is 15 residues long. CDR3 loop: CASSDLAGGHYEQYF. The CDR3 DNA follows: TGCGCCAGCAGTGATCTAGCGGGAGGTCACTACGAGCAGTACTTC.

This rearrangement joins TRBV2 to TRBJ1-5; tentatively, D is TRBD1 (5 bases). Germline V gives CDR1 SNHLY, CDR2 FYNNEI. With 6 bases removed from V and 2 bases from J, the gap between germline ends came to 11 bases. The CDR3 totals 14 residues. Here the CDR3 DNA reads TGTGCCAGCAGGGGGGGATATGGCAATCAGCCCCAGCATTTT. As protein: CASRGGYGNQPQHF.

The genes are TRBV11-2 and TRBJ2-7; 9 nucleotides match TRBD1. J was trimmed by 1 base and V by 1 base; bases with no gene match: 14. This CDR3 is built from 19 residues. The germline V gene has CDR1 SGHAT and CDR2 FQNNGV. The CDR3 sequence is CASSLGTGTGRGGSYEQYF. CDR3 DNA: TGTGCCAGCAGCTTAGGCACCGGGACAGGGAGGGGGGGATCCTACGAGCAGTACTTC.

This clone was detected a few times. This chain connects TRBV5-1 to TRBJ2-1; TRBD2 matches at 15 bases. Per the germline V gene, CDR1 is SGHRS and CDR2 is YFSETQ. This CDR3 region has 18 residues. Trimming took 4 bases from V and 0 from J; bases not matched to a gene: 5. The CDR3 region has the DNA TGCGCCAGCAGCGCCGGGACTAGCGGGAGGAGCTCCTACAATGAGCAGTTCTTC. Protein product: CASSAGTSGRSSYNEQFF.

V is TRBV28 and J is TRBJ1-6; no clear D. The CDR3 is 15 amino acids. The V gene's germline CDR1 is MDHEN and CDR2 SYDVKM. V was clipped by 5 bases and J by 5 bases, with 13 bases between them. As DNA, the CDR3 is TGTGCCAGCAGTGCCGGATCGGGAAATAATTCACCCCTCCACTTT. Protein: CASSAGSGNNSPLHF.

The V call is TRBV7-2, the J call TRBJ1-3; perhaps TRBD1 as D (5 bases). V was cut by 3 bases and J by 0 bases, with 9 bases left in between. Looked up from germline, CDR1 is SGHTA and CDR2 is FQGNSA. CDR3 size: 15 residues. CDR3: CASSFQGASGNTIYF. CDR3 bases: TGTGCCAGCAGCTTCCAAGGGGCCTCTGGAAACACCATATATTTT. Supplemented by reference TRBV7-2 and TRBJ1-3, the full variable domain reads GAGVSQSPSNKVTEKGKDVELRCDPISGHTALYWYRQSLGQGLEFLIYFQGNSAPDKSGLPSDRFSAERTGGSVSTLTIQRTQQEDSAVYLCASSFQGASGNTIYFGEGSWLTVV.

Only a few counts were recorded for this clone. The gene calls are TRBV30 and TRBJ1-6, with a possible D match to TRBD1 (6 bases). The CDR3 runs 17 residues. Germline V gene lookup returns CDR1 GTSNPN and CDR2 SVGIG (reference sequence). V lost 3 bases and J lost 6, with 21 bases in between. Written as DNA, the CDR3 is TGTGCCTGGAGCGGTCGGCTCCAGGGAGGGGGTAATTCACCCCTCCACTTT. Protein: CAWSGRLQGGGNSPLHF.

The CDR3 protein is CAWNWASSYEQYF. CDR3 DNA sequence: TGTGCCTGGAACTGGGCCAGCTCCTACGAGCAGTACTTC. This chain links TRBV30 with TRBJ2-7; no clear D gene. The V end lost 4 bases, the J end lost 0 bases, and 10 bases lay between the germline ends. The germline V gene encodes CDR1 GTSNPN and CDR2 SVGIG (reference sequence). The length of the CDR3 is 13 residues. Variable domain in full (rest from reference TRBV30 and TRBJ2-7): SQTIHQWPATLVQPVGSPLSLECTVEGTSNPNLYWYRQAAGRGLQLLFYSVGIGQISSEVPQNLSASRPQDRQFILSSKKLLLSDSGFYLCAWNWASSYEQYFGPGTRLTVT.

This chain links TRBV14 with TRBJ2-1; 10 bases line up with TRBD2. The CDR3 runs 18 residues. Losses at the gene ends were 1 base for V and 7 bases for J; bases not matched to a gene: 13. CDR1 is SGHDN and CDR2 is FVKESK in the germline V gene. The CDR3 nucleotides read TGTGCCAGCAGCCAAGTACTCCCAGAGCGGGAGGGCCGAAATGAGCAGTTCTTC. It specifies CASSQVLPEREGRNEQFF.

The chain is built from TRBV6-4 and TRBJ2-1; 14 nucleotides align to TRBD2. The CDR3 covers 20 residues. Germline loops: CDR1 MRHNA, CDR2 SNTAGT. J lost 1 base, V lost 6 bases, and 14 bases had no gene match. Here the CDR3 DNA reads TGTGCCAGCAGATGGGTGGCGGGACTAGCGGGAGAAAATTCCTACAATGAGCAGTTCTTC. Translating gives CASRWVAGLAGENSYNEQFF.

The chain is built from TRBV7-2 and TRBJ2-6, with 10 bases aligning to TRBD1. The V gene end was trimmed by 0 bases and the J gene end by 0 bases; junction bases not matched to a gene: 8. CDR1 and CDR2 from the germline V gene are SGHTA and FQGNSA. The CDR3 spans 20 residues. The CDR3 bases are TGTGCCAGCAGCTTAGCCGAAGAGGACAGGGGGTACTCTGGGGCCAACGTCCTGACTTTC. It encodes CASSLAEEDRGYSGANVLTF.

The gene calls are TRBV27 and TRBJ2-7, with 9 bases matching TRBD2. Germline lookup yields CDR1 MNHEY and CDR2 SMNVEV (reference sequence). This CDR3 is built from 14 residues. J gave up 5 bases and V 2 bases, and 4 bases lay outside the gene matches. The CDR3 coding sequence is TGTGCCAGCAGTTTAAGGGGACTAGCCAACGAGCAGTACTTC. Its translation: CASSLRGLANEQYF.

This chain connects TRBV28 to TRBJ1-2; TRBD1 agrees at 8 bases. The CDR3 sequence is 14 residues long. The germline CDR1 and CDR2 sequences are MDHEN and SYDVKM. Trimming took 4 bases from V and 1 from J; bases not matched to a gene: 2. CDR3 bases: TGTGCCAGCAGTTCAGGGGGCGATAACTATGGCTACACCTTC. Translated, it gives CASSSGGDNYGYTF.